This T cell receptor (beta chain) is from a study of T cell repertoires in cytomegalovirus infection. Overall study: Alongside well-studied HLA-B-restricted CMV epitopes, recently identified HLA-C-restricted CMV epitopes were also used.

TCRdb re-analysed the reads in MiXCR, keeping a single row per CDR3 protein. The sample includes around 500,000 distinct CDR3 sequences, about two fifths seen only once; the top ten take about 45%. This clonotype was counted a few times. The target antigen is unknown. The CDR3 is 15 amino acids. Per the germline V gene, CDR1 is MDHEN and CDR2 is SYDVKM. Trimming cost V 5 bases and J 1 base, with 15 bases left between them. This sequence was found in a human donor in good health (CMV status not recorded). Some clones in this sample may be carry-over from other donors' samples. The material sequenced was cultured PBMCs, taken from culture after CMV antigen stimulation. The J gene is TRBJ2-7, the V gene TRBV28; D is possibly TRBD1 or TRBD2 (7 bases each). In DNA, the CDR3 is TGTGCCAGCAGTACGACAGGGAGGGGTTCCTACGAGCAGTACTTC. Its protein product is CASSTTGRGSYEQYF.